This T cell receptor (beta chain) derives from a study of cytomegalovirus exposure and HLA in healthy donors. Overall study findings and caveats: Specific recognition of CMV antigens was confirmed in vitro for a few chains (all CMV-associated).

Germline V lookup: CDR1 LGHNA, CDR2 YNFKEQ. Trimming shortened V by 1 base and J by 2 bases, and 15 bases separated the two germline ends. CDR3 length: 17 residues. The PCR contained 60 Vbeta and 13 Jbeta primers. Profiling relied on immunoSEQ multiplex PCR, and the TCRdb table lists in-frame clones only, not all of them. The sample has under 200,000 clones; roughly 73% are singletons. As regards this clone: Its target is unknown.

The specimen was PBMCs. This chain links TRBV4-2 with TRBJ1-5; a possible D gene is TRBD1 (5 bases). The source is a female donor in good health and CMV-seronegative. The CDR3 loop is CASSQAPFGGGNQPQHF. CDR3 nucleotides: TGTGCCAGCAGCCAAGCCCCTTTTGGGGGGGGCAATCAGCCCCAGCATTTT.